Following are 26 T cell receptor beta chains from one sample sequenced in a study of neurological immune-mediated disorders. One entry per CDR3 protein, called by TCRdb with MiXCR from the 5' RACE reads. Of more than 100,000 distinct CDR3 sequences listed, 10% to 14% are singletons. Time point meaning: longitudinal time-point 3. The sequenced sample consisted of PBMCs. The receptor set was obtained from a female donor with HTLV-1-associated myelopathy (HAM/TSP).

The sample holds many counts of this clonotype. The chain combines TRBV6-1 with TRBJ2-3; 9 bases agree with TRBD1. The junction had 8 bases not matched to a gene; V was cut back by 4 bases and J by 3 bases. CDR1 and CDR2 from the germline V gene are MNHNS and SASEGT. The CDR3 has 16 amino acids. This CDR3 is CASSAQQGARTDTQYF. For the CDR3, the DNA is TGTGCCAGCAGTGCGCAACAGGGGGCGCGTACAGATACGCAGTATTTT.

Ten or more counts support this clonotype. The J gene is TRBJ2-3, the V gene TRBV20-1; 11 positions match TRBD2. The germline CDR1 and CDR2 sequences are DFQATT and SNEGSKA (reference sequence). The CDR3 spans 13 residues. The CDR3, as DNA: TGCAGCGGGGGACTAGCGGAAACAGATACGCAGTATTTT. Its protein is CSGGLAETDTQYF.

This clonotype was seen repeatedly, ten times or more. This chain links TRBV24-1 with TRBJ2-1; maybe TRBD2 (5 bases). The CDR3 length is 15 residues. V lost 3 bases and J lost 2, with 10 bases in between. Germline lookup yields CDR1 KGHDR and CDR2 SFDVKD. CDR3 in DNA: TGTGCCACCAGTGATGGACTCCCTCCCTACAATGAGCAGTTCTTC. Encoded protein: CATSDGLPPYNEQFF.

This clonotype was counted ten times or more. V usage is TRBV5-1 and J usage is TRBJ2-3, with TRBD1 as a possible D gene (7 bases). The CDR3 has 14 amino acids. V lost 4 bases and J 2 bases, leaving 11 bases between the germline ends. Per the germline V gene, CDR1 is SGHRS and CDR2 is YFSETQ. The CDR3 reads CASSRGTDTDTQYF. In nucleotides, the CDR3 is TGCGCCAGCAGCCGGGGGACAGACACAGATACGCAGTATTTT.

There are many counts of this clonotype. This chain connects TRBV5-1 to TRBJ2-7; no definite D call. The CDR3 has 13 residues. V was clipped by 0 bases and J by 3 bases, with 7 bases between them. Germline V lookup: CDR1 SGHRS, CDR2 YFSETQ. The DNA of the CDR3 is TGCGCCAGCAGCTTGGTGCCAGGCTACGAGCAGTACTTC. Translated, it gives CASSLVPGYEQYF.

The chain joins TRBV6-2 or TRBV6-3 to TRBJ2-3; perhaps D is TRBD1 or TRBD2 (5 bases each). Germline CDR1 and CDR2: MNHEY and SVGEGT. V was pared by 2 bases and J by 1 base, with 13 bases between. The CDR3 spans 16 residues. As DNA, the CDR3 is TGTGCCAGCAGTTACAGGGACCTCCAGGGCACAGATACGCAGTATTTT. It encodes CASSYRDLQGTDTQYF.

There are many counts of this clonotype. V gene TRBV5-1 combines with J gene TRBJ2-2; weak D call: TRBD2 (7 bases). The V end was cut by 2 bases, the J end by 6 bases, with 20 bases between. The germline V gene has CDR1 SGHRS and CDR2 YFSETQ. CDR3 size: 17 residues. As DNA, the CDR3 is TGCGCCAGCAGCTTCAAGAGGGGGGGGGCGCCCCCCGGGGAGCTGTTTTTT. It codes for CASSFKRGGAPPGELFF. The variable domain in full, completed from reference TRBV5-1 and TRBJ2-2, reads KAGVTQTPRYLIKTRGQQVTLSCSPISGHRSVSWYQQTPGQGLQFLFEYFSETQRNKGNFPGRFSGRQFSNSRSEMNVSTLELGDSALYLCASSFKRGGAPPGELFFGEGSRLTVL.

This clonotype was seen at least ten times. V and J are TRBV6-2 or TRBV6-3 and TRBJ2-2; D gene uncertain. V was cut by 6 bases and J by 9 bases, with 11 bases left in between. Per germline, CDR1 MNHEY and CDR2 SVGEGT. This CDR3 has 12 residues. The CDR3 DNA sequence: TGTGCCAGCAGATCAAATAACCGGGAGCTGTTTTTT. The encoded protein is CASRSNNRELFF.

This clonotype was counted at least ten times. This rearrangement joins TRBV6-2 or TRBV6-3 to TRBJ2-5; 10 nucleotides line up with TRBD2. Trimming took 8 bases from V and 4 from J; bases not matched to a gene: 10. This CDR3 is 15 amino acids long. The germline V gene encodes CDR1 MNHEY and CDR2 SVGEGT. The CDR3 reads CASLERGGSAETQYF. The CDR3 bases are TGTGCCAGCCTCGAGCGGGGGGGCTCTGCAGAGACCCAGTACTTC.

This clonotype was seen at least ten times. This rearrangement joins TRBV9 to TRBJ2-7; D perhaps matches TRBD1 (6 bases). The CDR3 runs to 13 residues. Trimming left V 3 bases short and J 2 bases short, with 9 bases between. Germline V CDR1 and CDR2: SGDLS, YYNGEE. CDR3 sequence: CASSGTETYEQYF. DNA of the CDR3: TGTGCCAGCAGCGGGACAGAGACCTACGAGCAGTACTTC.

This clonotype was found a few times. J is TRBJ2-7 and V is TRBV4-1; 8 bases map to TRBD1. The J segment lost 5 bases and the V segment lost 4 bases, leaving 7 bases of the junction unmatched. Germline loops: CDR1 MGHRA, CDR2 YSYEKL. The CDR3 is 14 residues long. This CDR3 reads CASSRGQGRHEQYF. The CDR3 DNA is TGCGCCAGCAGCCGAGGACAGGGTCGACACGAGCAGTACTTC.

This clonotype appeared many times. The chain links TRBV5-1 to TRBJ2-3; TRBD2 matches at 14 bases. The CDR3 runs to 15 residues. The germline V gene encodes CDR1 SGHRS and CDR2 YFSETQ. V dropped 3 bases and J dropped 11; count of bases not matched to a gene: 8. The DNA for the CDR3 is TGCGCCAGCAGCTCTCGACTAGCGGGGGGGCCGGAGCAGTATTTT. Translated: CASSSRLAGGPEQYF.

This clonotype was detected many times. V usage is TRBV5-4 and J usage is TRBJ2-7; TRBD1 agrees at 9 bases. Germline V gene data show CDR1 as SGHNT and CDR2 as YYREEE (reference sequence). J was trimmed by 4 bases and V by 4 bases; bases with no gene match: 6. The CDR3 has 14 residues. This CDR3 reads CASSRGQGDYEQYF. The CDR3 DNA follows: TGTGCCAGCAGCCGGGGACAGGGTGATTACGAGCAGTACTTC.

On this clonotype: This may stem from a read error, because a much larger clone lies one nucleotide away. The chain uses TRBV10-3 and TRBJ2-1, with D possibly matching TRBD1 (5 bases). The CDR3 is 13 residues long. V lost 5 bases and J lost 8, with 13 bases in between. The germline V gene encodes CDR1 ENHRY and CDR2 SYGVKD. The CDR3 spells CAISLSWGDEQFF. The DNA for the CDR3 is TGTGCCATCAGTCTGAGCTGGGGCGATGAGCAGTTCTTC.

This rearrangement joins TRBV6-5 to TRBJ1-2; no reliable D call. Germline CDR1 and CDR2: MNHEY and SVGAGI. This CDR3 spans 15 amino acids. V was shortened by 9 bases and J by 0 bases, with 17 bases between the two germline ends. CDR3 sequence: CASSPQRPANYGYTF. The CDR3 region has the DNA TGTGCCAGTTCACCACAGCGCCCAGCTAACTATGGCTACACCTTC.

This clonotype was counted many times. The J gene is TRBJ2-5, the V gene TRBV7-9, with 8 bases lining up with TRBD2. This CDR3 has 13 residues. CDR1 and CDR2 (germline): SEHNR, FQNEAQ (reference sequence). Trimming took 4 bases from V and 3 from J; bases not matched to a gene: 1. The CDR3 DNA follows: TGTGCCAGCAGCTATAGCGGGGAAGAGACCCAGTACTTC. It encodes CASSYSGEETQYF.

This clonotype was seen only a few times. The genes are TRBV5-1 and TRBJ1-1; D is unclear. Germline V gene sequence: CDR1 SGHRS, CDR2 YFSETQ. V was cut by 0 bases and J by 8 bases, with 11 bases left in between. The CDR3 covers 13 residues. The CDR3 loop is CASSLGAGEEAFF. The DNA of the CDR3 is TGCGCCAGCAGCTTGGGTGCGGGAGAGGAAGCTTTCTTT.

The rearrangement joins TRBV19 to TRBJ1-1; D gene unclear. V gave up 1 base and J gave up 1 base, with 4 bases separating them. The CDR3 loop spans 13 amino acids. Looked up from germline, CDR1 is LNHDA and CDR2 is SQIVND (reference sequence). The CDR3 nucleotides are TGTGCCAGTAGTATAGCCCCGAACACTGAAGCTTTCTTT. Residues: CASSIAPNTEAFF. Combining the CDR3 with reference TRBV19 and TRBJ1-1 gives the whole variable domain DGGITQSPKYLFRKEGQNVTLSCEQNLNHDAMYWYRQDPGQGLRLIYYSQIVNDFQKGDIAEGYSVSREKKESFPLTVTSAQKNPTAFYLCASSIAPNTEAFFGQGTRLTVV.

This clonotype was counted at least ten times. CDR3 sequence (DNA): TGTGCCAGCAGTCGGACAGGGAACTTCTACGAGCAGTACTTC. Amino acid sequence: CASSRTGNFYEQYF. V gene TRBV28 combines with J gene TRBJ2-7, with 8 bases identical to TRBD1. The CDR3 runs 14 residues. Germline CDR1 and CDR2: MDHEN and SYDVKM. V shed 5 bases, J shed 3 bases, and the junction held 6 bases outside the gene matches.

At least ten counts were recorded for this clonotype. The V gene is TRBV28, the J gene TRBJ2-3, with TRBD2 matching 10 bases. The trim removed 6 bases at V and 4 bases at J, leaving 7 bases unmatched. Per the germline V gene, CDR1 is MDHEN and CDR2 is SYDVKM. This CDR3 region has 15 residues. The DNA of the CDR3 is TGTGCCAGCAGCATTAGCGGGGGGAGGGCAGATACGCAGTATTTT. Its protein is CASSISGGRADTQYF.

This clonotype appeared many times. The J gene is TRBJ2-7, the V gene TRBV5-1; possibly TRBD1 for D (6 bases). V lost 2 bases, J lost 0 bases, and 15 bases lay in between. The CDR3 has 16 amino acids. Germline-derived CDR1 and CDR2 are SGHRS and YFSETQ. CDR3 in DNA: TGCGCCAGCAGCTTAAACAAACAGGGTGGCTCCTACGAGCAGTACTTC. It specifies CASSLNKQGGSYEQYF.

The chain links TRBV20-1 to TRBJ2-1; TRBD1 might be the D (5 bases). V lost 3 bases to trimming and J lost 1 base, with 10 bases between them. The CDR3 spans 14 residues. Per germline, CDR1 DFQATT and CDR2 SNEGSKA (reference sequence). In nucleotides, the CDR3 is TGCAGTGCTAGCAGGGATGGGTCCTACAATGAGCAGTTCTTC. Residues: CSASRDGSYNEQFF.

The chain combines TRBV12-3 or TRBV12-4 with TRBJ2-7, with a possible D match to TRBD1 (6 bases). The V and J ends lost 6 bases and 6 bases respectively, with 12 bases between them. The CDR3 contains 12 residues. The chain's CDR3 is CASSNNRAEQYF. DNA for the CDR3: TGTGCCAGCAGCAACAACAGGGCCGAGCAGTACTTC.

As for this clonotype: An end of the junction does not agree with germline; a read error may underlie this. The V call is TRBV12-3 or TRBV12-4, the J call TRBJ1-5, with no clear D. The CDR3 is 14 residues long. Written as DNA, the CDR3 is TGTGCCAGCGGTTTAGGGCCCCCCCCTACGCCCCAGCATTTT. It is translated as CASGLGPPPTPQHF.

In this sample, this clonotype turned up many times. The V and J genes are TRBV4-1 and TRBJ2-3, with TRBD2 matching over 12 bases. Trimming cost V 0 bases and J 4 bases; bases outside gene matches: 8. Germline assignment: CDR1 MGHRA and CDR2 YSYEKL. The CDR3 covers 18 residues. CDR3: CASSQEASGGALSDTQYF. In DNA, the CDR3 is TGCGCCAGCAGCCAAGAGGCTAGCGGGGGGGCATTGTCAGATACGCAGTATTTT.

This clonotype was found many times. The chain couples TRBV5-6 to TRBJ1-2, with unresolved D. Looked up from germline, CDR1 is SGHDT and CDR2 is YYEEEE. The CDR3 runs to 13 residues. V lost 4 bases, J lost 8 bases, and 15 bases lay in between. The CDR3, as DNA: TGTGCCAGCAGCCCTACCGGCATAATGGGCTACACCTTC. Amino acid sequence: CASSPTGIMGYTF.